The clone carrying this T cell receptor (beta chain) was seen a single time. Its antigen is still unknown. The sample's time point: cycle 4 day 1 (C4D1), after 5 to 7 weeks of nivolumab. After autologous stem cell transplantation all patients relapsed, and prior brentuximab vedotin exposure differed between cohorts. Isolation of CD4+ T cells from thawed PBMCs was performed by magnetic negative selection. This sample is drawn from a study of PD-1 blockade in classical Hodgkin lymphoma. Whole-study results and caveats: What drove the repertoire differences, possibly disease activity or prior therapy, has not been defined. Patients with an early start, nivolumab under 1 year after ASCT, were excluded. Before treatment, TCR diversity in newly diagnosed patients was reportedly lower than in healthy donors. Researchers reported that CD4+ TCR diversity, though not CD8+, rose significantly by C4D1.

V shed 1 base, J shed 3 bases, and the junction held 8 bases outside the gene matches. The CDR3 runs to 16 residues. CDR1 and CDR2 from the germline V gene are LGHNA and YNFKEQ. Method: immunoSEQ multiplex PCR; TCRdb's copy keeps in-frame clones and lacks some. The table includes 25,000 to 35,000 clones, around 83% detected once. The sequencing here drew on CD4+ T cells from blood, taken before the fourth cycle of nivolumab. This TCR came from a human donor with classical Hodgkin lymphoma. This chain links TRBV4-2 with TRBJ2-7; 8 bases align to TRBD2. Here the CDR3 reads CASSQGMAGGYYEQYF. Here the CDR3 DNA reads TGTGCCAGCAGCCAAGGGATGGCGGGAGGATACTACGAGCAGTACTTC.